The 2 T cell receptor beta chains below were found in one sample sequenced in a study of vaccination and CD4 T cells after COVID-19 (dated by TCRdb to the early 2020s). The receptor library was made with PCR. Instrument used: Illumina iSeq 100. DNA from cultured CD4+ T cells underwent TCR sequencing with the Oncomine TCR Beta short-read assay at the Johns Hopkins FTIC core. Genomic DNA was extracted from the cultured CD4+ T cells with the QIAamp micro DNA kit. The raw public data were reprocessed by TCRdb itself: fastp quality trimming at Q25, MiXCR clonotype calling, in-frame beta chains only. One record per CDR3 amino acid sequence lists the most common genes and DNA. The sample table holds about 10,000 distinct CDR3 sequences, of which about 34% were seen once. 15% to 17% of the sample comes from the top ten. What these receptors recognize is not known. What the treatment or condition label conveys for this sample: approximately 10-day PBMC culture with coronavirus spike peptide pools or control peptides (ViraFEST assay). CD4+ T cells from unexposed donors were collected before the COVID-19 pandemic (2011-2018).

The sample consisted of CD4+ T cells from blood, cultured in vitro. The receptors shown here come from a human donor in good health.

The CDR3 is CSAPRPAPGQGRGNEQFF. The CDR3 DNA sequence: TGCAGTGCCCCGCGACCGGCCCCGGGACAGGGACGGGGCAATGAGCAGTTCTTC. The chain employs TRBV20-1 and TRBJ2-1; 9 nucleotides agree with TRBD1. There are 18 residues in the CDR3. The germline V gene has CDR1 DFQATT and CDR2 SNEGSKA (reference sequence). V was pared by 6 bases and J by 6 bases, with 21 bases of the junction left unmatched.

The CDR3 protein is CASSYSTTYQETQYF. CDR3 in DNA: TGTGCCAGCAGTTACTCGACGACGTATCAAGAGACCCAGTACTTC. J is TRBJ2-5 and V is TRBV6-2 or TRBV6-3; no clear D gene. The length of the CDR3 is 15 residues. V lost 0 bases and J lost 2, with 10 bases in between. CDR1 and CDR2 from the germline V gene are MNHEY and SVGEGT.